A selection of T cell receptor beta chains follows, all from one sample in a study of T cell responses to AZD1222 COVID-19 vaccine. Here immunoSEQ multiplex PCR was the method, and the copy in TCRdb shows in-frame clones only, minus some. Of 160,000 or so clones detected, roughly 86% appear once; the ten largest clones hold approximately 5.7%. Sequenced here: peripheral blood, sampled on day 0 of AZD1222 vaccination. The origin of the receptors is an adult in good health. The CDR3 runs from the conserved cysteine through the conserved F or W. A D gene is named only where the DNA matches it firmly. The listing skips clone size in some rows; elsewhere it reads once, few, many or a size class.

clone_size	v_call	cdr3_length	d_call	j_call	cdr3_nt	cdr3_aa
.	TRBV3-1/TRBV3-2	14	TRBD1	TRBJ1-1	TGTGCCAGCAGCGCGGGACAGGGAAACACTGAAGCTTTCTTT	CASSAGQGNTEAFF
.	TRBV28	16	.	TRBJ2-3	TGTGCCAGCAGTTTATCAATGATGAGAAGCACAGATACGCAGTATTTT	CASSLSMMRSTDTQYF
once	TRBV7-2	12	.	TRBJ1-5	TGTGCCAGCAGCAAAAGCGAGGGTCCCCAGCATTTT	CASSKSEGPQHF
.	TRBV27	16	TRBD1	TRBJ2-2	TGTGCCAGCAGTCCACACAGGGGCTCGAACACCGGGGAGCTGTTTTTT	CASSPHRGSNTGELFF
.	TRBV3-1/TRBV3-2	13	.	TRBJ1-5	TGTGCCAGCAGCCAAATAGGGAGTCAGCCCCAGCATTTT	CASSQIGSQPQHF
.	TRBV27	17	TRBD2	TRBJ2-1	TGTGCCAGCAGTTTACGTTTTATAGCGGGCACCTACAATGAGCAGTTCTTC	CASSLRFIAGTYNEQFF
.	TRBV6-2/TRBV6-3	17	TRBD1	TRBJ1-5	TGTGCCAGCAGTTACTACCGGGACAGGGTTCGAAGTCAGCCCCAGCATTTT	CASSYYRDRVRSQPQHF
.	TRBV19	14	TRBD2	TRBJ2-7	TGTGCCAGTAGTATGGGGGGGTCCCCCTACGAGCAGTACTTC	CASSMGGSPYEQYF
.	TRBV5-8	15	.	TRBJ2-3	TGTGCCAGCAGCCCAAAATTAGCGGGCACAGATACGCAGTATTTT	CASSPKLAGTDTQYF
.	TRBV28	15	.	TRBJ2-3	TGTGCCAGCAGTTTCCAGGGAGTTTTAAGAGATACGCAGTATTTT	CASSFQGVLRDTQYF
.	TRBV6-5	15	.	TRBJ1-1	TGTGCCAGCAGTTACTCGAACCAGCAGAACACTGAAGCTTTCTTT	CASSYSNQQNTEAFF
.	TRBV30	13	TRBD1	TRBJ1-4	TGTGCCTGGGGAAGGACAGGGAATGAAAAACTGTTTTTT	CAWGRTGNEKLFF
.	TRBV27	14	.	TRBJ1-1	TGTGCCAGCAATTCGCAGGGGCATGGCACTGAAGCTTTCTTT	CASNSQGHGTEAFF
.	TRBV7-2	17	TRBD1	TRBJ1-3	TGTGCCAGCAGCTTGTTACAGGGGATGAGCTCTGGAAACACCATATATTTT	CASSLLQGMSSGNTIYF
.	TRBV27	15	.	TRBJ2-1	TGTGCCAGCAGTTTATCTCCGGGGGCGGGCAATGAGCAGTTCTTC	CASSLSPGAGNEQFF
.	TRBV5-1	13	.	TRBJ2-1	TGCGCCAGCAGCCCTTCGTCCTACAATGAGCAGTTCTTC	CASSPSSYNEQFF
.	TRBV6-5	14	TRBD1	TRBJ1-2	TGTGCCAGCACCCGGGACAGGGGAAACTATGGCTACACCTTC	CASTRDRGNYGYTF
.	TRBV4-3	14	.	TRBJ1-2	TGCGCCAGCAGCCTGAACAGGGAGGGCTATGGCTACACCTTC	CASSLNREGYGYTF
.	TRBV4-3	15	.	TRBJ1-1	TGCGCCAGCAGCCAAGAATTCACAGGGAAGTCCGAAGCTTTCTTT	CASSQEFTGKSEAFF
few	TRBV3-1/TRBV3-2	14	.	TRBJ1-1	TGTGCCAGCAGCGTAGCGGCAGGGAACACTGAAGCTTTCTTT	CASSVAAGNTEAFF
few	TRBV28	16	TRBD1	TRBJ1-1	TGTGCCAGCAGTGCATCTTCACCCAGGGGGCGGACTGAAGCTTTCTTT	CASSASSPRGRTEAFF
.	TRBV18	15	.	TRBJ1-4	TGTGCCAGTCTCCCTCCGGCGAGGGGGAATGAAAAACTGTTTTTT	CASLPPARGNEKLFF